This record looks at one TCR beta chain sequence and its context. This entry is derived from a study of T cell responses to AZD1222 COVID-19 vaccine. Germline V lookup: CDR1 LNHDA, CDR2 SQIVND (reference sequence). Trimming pared 3 bases from V and 4 bases from J, leaving 9 bases between. This CDR3 is 13 amino acids long. TCRdb's copy holds only in-frame clones and misses some; the assay was immunoSEQ multiplex PCR. The sample comprises about 170,000 clones, about 89% of which are singletons, and approximately 1.6% rests with the top ten. The sequence was obtained from an adult in good health. The chain employs TRBV19 and TRBJ1-2; D is unclear. This specimen was peripheral blood, taken on day 0 of AZD1222 vaccination. CDR3 in amino acids: CASSIEGVYGYTF. Here the CDR3 DNA reads TGTGCCAGTAGTATTGAGGGAGTCTATGGCTACACCTTC.